This entry describes one T cell receptor (beta chain). This clone was picked up a small number of times. No antigen is known for it. No qualities accompany the bases; no much larger clone lies one base away. Libraries were constructed by the immunoSEQ multiplex PCR assay. For the multiplex PCR, a mixture combining 60 forward primers for TCR Vbeta segments and 13 reverse primers for TCR Jbeta segments was used. The CDR3 region of rearranged TCR beta genes was amplified from genomic DNA with a multiplex PCR assay. On the Illumina HiSeq System, the amplified TCR beta libraries were sequenced as 87-base-pair reads. On the authors' methods: In a later analysis, about 80 million unique TCR beta chains were counted across the roughly 610 repertoires, and roughly 11 million of these chains were shared by at least two donors. A nearest-neighbor algorithm error-corrected the raw reads and collapsed the reads into unique sequences, merging closely related sequences to remove PCR and sequencing errors. To assign V, D and J gene segments, CDR3 sequences were aligned to IMGT reference sequences. For a sequence to be retained, a match of at least six nucleotides was required to both a V gene segment and a J gene segment. A rearrangement counted as productive if the CDR3 had no stop codons and remained in frame with V and J, and every other rearrangement counted as non-productive. CDR3 was defined by IMGT convention, running from the second conserved V-encoded cysteine to the conserved J-encoded phenylalanine. Sequences without an unambiguous match to a single V gene segment were excluded from the earlier analysis of almost 600 of the donors. In an earlier analysis of several hundred of the donors, V segments were called functional above 56.7% productive rearrangements and were called segregating when the between-donor standard deviation exceeded 5%. To diagnose cytomegalovirus status from the catalog of TCR beta chain sequences, a statistical classification framework was built. V and J gene assignment, in a later analysis, came from comparing TCR nucleotide sequences with IMGT/GENE-DB human TR gene sequences. Using the TCRdist pipeline, a later analysis assigned CDR3 sequences along with most-parsimonious VDJ recombination scenarios. In a later analysis, each TCR beta chain was defined by its CDR3 amino acid sequence together with its V-gene family, and reads lacking a unique V-gene family were excluded. A later analysis removed nearly 600 highly shared, low-generation-probability nucleotide sequences to deal with suspected cross-contamination and a sequencing artifact. In a later analysis, a clonal expansion index for each public chain was calculated from normalized within-repertoire ranks of inferred template counts. A later analysis computed generation probabilities with a VDJ recombination model fitted to out-of-frame rearrangements, and checked the results against IGoR. Hypergeometric tests were used in a later analysis to score TCR-TCR, TCR-HLA and TCR-CMV co-occurrence, with a repertoire-size bias correction applied to the TCR pairs. False discovery rates were estimated in a later analysis by permuting HLA or CMV assignments 20 times. In a later analysis, co-occurring TCRs were grouped with DBSCAN, and TCRdist sequence similarity was added when clustering was performed within HLA-allele-positive subsets. Co-occurrence clustering excluded repertoires with fewer than 30,000 or more than 120,000 public chains, plus five with anomalous nucleotide sharing. TCRdb carries this immuneACCESS record with in-frame sequences only. Its versions omit some clonotypes, under half of them owing to an unresolved V gene in the studies checked, with the rest unexplained. V, J and clone size are those of that table, while D and trimming were read from the DNA. This sample is represented by about 90,000 clones; 77% of them were singletons. Of the sample, roughly 2% falls within the top ten clones.

Relative to germline, V is missing 1 base and J is missing 1 base, with 9 bases of the junction outside any gene match. The germline V gene provides CDR1 LGHNA and CDR2 YSLEER. Reading from cysteine to phenylalanine, the CDR3 counts 18 amino acids. Just CDR3 DNA is preserved here, 54 bases in frame from base 1. The data were obtained in a study of cytomegalovirus exposure and HLA in healthy donors (dated by TCRdb to about 2017). A note on the overall study: An earlier analysis of roughly 570 of the donors reported 276 Gb of sequence data and 95 million to 120 million unique TCR beta sequences obtained from around 180 million T cells. HLA typing included class I and class II loci at four-digit resolution. A later genetic analysis used genome-wide SNP genotypes for about 65% of the 666 donors, treating that subset as a discovery cohort. An early release that covered about 600 HLA-typed donors contained about 290 gigabases of sequencing data and tens of millions of unique TCR sequences. In an earlier analysis of 500 to 650 of the donors, high-throughput TCR beta sequencing was used to judge whether each TCR beta V gene segment behaved as functional or pseudogenic. The study was designed to test whether signatures of past pathogen exposure could be identified by cataloging public T cell receptors. The study combined high-throughput TCR immunosequencing, statistical association of individual TCRs with disease status, and machine learning to predict cytomegalovirus infection status. Every repertoire in the discovery cohort had been generated on one and the same sequencing platform. The genetic ancestry cluster associated with self-reported Caucasian donors included 81% of the roughly 400 genotyped donors. A later analysis re-examined previously published TCR beta repertoires from more than 650 donors and added high-resolution HLA genotyping to investigate patterns of TCR occurrence. Along with the approximately 620-subject first cohort, a separate validation cohort of 120 different subjects was used. Rather than using new phenotypic data, the later analysis identified candidate immune exposures from TCR beta sequences and from how often those sequences occurred across donors. The number of typed donors differed by locus: about 620-640 for A, B, C, DRB1 and DQB1; 522 for DQA1; 606 for DPA1; and around 450 for DPB1. Using immunosequencing, the study profiled T cell repertoires from 550 to 750 subjects and related those repertoires to cytomegalovirus serostatus. Among almost 400 genotyped donors of the cohort, an average of roughly 240,000 unique TCR beta nucleotide sequences were sequenced per donor, roughly 18% of them non-productive. Donor age, sex, ethnicity and CMV serostatus were compiled together with the repertoire data. A handful of DR-DQ haplotypes were handled as single units for association and clustering because linkage in the cohort was strong. The full study reports these points: A total of fewer than 200 TCR beta chains were listed by the study as associated with cytomegalovirus. An earlier analysis of approximately 500 of the donors showed that most TCR beta V segments appeared in productive rearrangements either about 87% or about 30% of the time, which broadly matched IMGT annotations. The presence/absence analyses assumed that sequencing depth was roughly uniform across donors, and that assumption may not be true. Specific HLA alleles were associated with over 15,000 TCR beta sequences at a false discovery rate of 0.05 in a later analysis. Some IMGT-functional V segments, including TRBV6-2 and TRBV6-3, could not be distinguished by the 87-base-pair reads and were therefore excluded. Correlated functional status among segregating V segments might reflect linkage disequilibrium, but an unknown experimental factor could not be ruled out. For the cohort, immune exposure information was limited to CMV serostatus. A later analysis found that TCR association rates varied across HLA loci, with DRB1 alleles showing the most associated TCRs and HLA-C alleles the fewest. A group of highly shared sequence variants was considered likely to be a technical artifact of the sequencing pipeline. An association between a missense DCLRE1C variant and V-gene and J-gene trimming of TCR beta chains was found in a later genetic analysis and replicated in an independent cohort. When HLA alleles, especially DR and DQ, strongly co-occurred, TCR associations were difficult to assign to individual alleles. In a later genetic analysis, fewer N-insertions in productive TCRs were reported among donors in an Asian-associated ancestry cluster than the roughly 700-donor mean. The cohort was sequenced for TCR beta chains only, and without alpha or paired-chain data the features that could be detected were limited. According to a later analysis, parvovirus B19, influenza, CMV and Epstein-Barr virus appeared linked to several top co-occurrence clusters. It was suggested by the authors that the approach could potentially be generalized to other disease states and immunological phenotypes. A further reported finding was that TCR beta sequences accurately predicted the HLA-A and HLA-B alleles for most subjects in the first cohort. In both the original and validation cohorts, the classifier was reported to diagnose cytomegalovirus status with high specificity and sensitivity. Because counts were too low, seventeen rarely observed V segments, including chromosome 9 orphons, were excluded from the earlier analysis of 587 of the donors. In a later analysis, HLA-associated TCR beta chains were found to be more clonally expanded and to have lower generation probabilities than equally common non-associated chains. According to a later analysis, most CMV-associated TCR beta chains appeared to be HLA-restricted, and the HLA associations seemed to be driven largely by CMV exposure. A few of the identified cytomegalovirus-associated TCR beta chains were confirmed in vitro to be specific for cytomegalovirus antigens. While some public TCRs were present in many individuals, most TCR sequences turned up only very rarely across donors. HLA typing was unavailable for some donors at each locus, so association tests used only the typed subset.

The cohort was made up of several hundred healthy bone marrow donors. All cohort members were sampled while nominally healthy, although unrecorded immune exposures were likely present. The donor was CMV seronegative and was included in the group of over 300 seronegative cohort members. Each donor provided a peripheral blood sample, and peripheral blood mononuclear cells were used for TCR beta sequencing. The Qiagen DNeasy Blood Extraction Kit was used to extract genomic DNA from the blood cell samples. This chain is built from TRBV4-3 and TRBJ2-2; TRBD2 aligns with 7 central bases. Sequenced input: PBMCs. This sequence originates from a boy younger than 18 in good health and CMV-seronegative. The CDR3 region reads CASSQGYGSGVNTGELFF. The DNA sequence is TGCGCCAGCAGCCAAGGTTATGGGAGCGGGGTGAACACCGGGGAGCTGTTTTTT.